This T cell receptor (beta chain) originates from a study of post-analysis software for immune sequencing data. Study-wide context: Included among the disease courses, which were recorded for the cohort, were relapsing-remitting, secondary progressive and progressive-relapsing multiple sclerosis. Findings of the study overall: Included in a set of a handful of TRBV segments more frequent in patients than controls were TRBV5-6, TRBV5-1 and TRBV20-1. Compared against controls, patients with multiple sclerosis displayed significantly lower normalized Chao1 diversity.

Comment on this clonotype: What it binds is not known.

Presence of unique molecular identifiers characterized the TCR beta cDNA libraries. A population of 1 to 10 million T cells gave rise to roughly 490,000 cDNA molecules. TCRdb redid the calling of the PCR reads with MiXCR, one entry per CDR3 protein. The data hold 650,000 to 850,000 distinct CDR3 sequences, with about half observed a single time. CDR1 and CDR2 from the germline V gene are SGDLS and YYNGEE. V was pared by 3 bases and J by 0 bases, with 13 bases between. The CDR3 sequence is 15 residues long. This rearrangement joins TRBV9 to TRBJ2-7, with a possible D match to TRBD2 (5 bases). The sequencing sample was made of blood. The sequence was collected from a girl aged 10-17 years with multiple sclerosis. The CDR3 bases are TGTGCCAGCAGCGCCGGTCTTACTAGCTCCTACGAGCAGTACTTC. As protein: CASSAGLTSSYEQYF.